The 24 T cell receptor beta chains below were found in one sample sequenced in a study of CD8+CD57+ T cells in acquired aplastic anemia. The template used for profiling TCR beta VDJ and CDR3 was genomic DNA. From the reads, TCRdb called clonotypes with MiXCR, one entry per CDR3 protein. The sample lists some 130,000 distinct CDR3 sequences, about 40% occurring once. Source material: sorted CD4+, CD8+, or CD8+CD57+ T cells (not recorded which) from PBMCs. These receptors all come from a human donor in good health, serving as a control.

This clonotype has a count of ten or more. CDR3 protein: CASSLDQGTTQYF. The CDR3 DNA reads as TGTGCCAGCAGCTTAGACCAGGGTACGACCCAGTACTTC. V and J are TRBV7-9 and TRBJ2-5; D is perhaps TRBD1 (5 bases). The CDR3 length is 13 residues. The V gene lost 1 base and the J gene lost 7 bases, with 10 bases spanning the gap. Per germline, CDR1 SEHNR and CDR2 FQNEAQ (reference sequence).

This clonotype has just a few counts. The chain has TRBV18 and TRBJ1-3; D remains ambiguous. From germline, CDR1 is KGHSH and CDR2 LQKENI. The ends were cut back, 2 bases at V and 0 bases at J, with 11 bases in the middle. The length of the CDR3 is 16 residues. The CDR3 coding sequence is TGTGCCAGCTCACCAAGAACAGAACCCTCTGGAAACACCATATATTTT. This codes for CASSPRTEPSGNTIYF. Drawing the rest from reference TRBV18 and TRBJ1-3, the complete variable domain is NAGVMQNPRHLVRRRGQEARLRCSPMKGHSHVYWYRQLPEEGLKFMVYLQKENIIDESGMPKERFSAEFPKEGPSILRIQQVVRGDSAAYFCASSPRTEPSGNTIYFGEGSWLTVV.

Ten or more counts support this clonotype. The V gene is TRBV19, the J gene TRBJ1-6, with D perhaps TRBD1 (5 bases). Trimming stripped 6 bases from V and 8 bases from J, with 11 bases between. Germline CDR1 reads LNHDA; CDR2 reads SQIVND (reference sequence). The CDR3 is 13 residues long. CDR3 coding DNA: TGTGCCAGTAGAAGTAGAGGGGATTCACCCCTCCACTTT. It specifies CASRSRGDSPLHF.

This chain joins TRBV25-1 and TRBJ2-5; possibly TRBD2 for D (6 bases). V gave up 3 bases and J gave up 2 bases, with 13 bases separating them. This CDR3 spans 15 amino acids. Germline V gene sequence: CDR1 MGHDK, CDR2 SYGVNS. DNA of the CDR3: TGTGCCAGCAGTGAGAGCATGGGACTGCAAGAGACCCAGTACTTC. As protein: CASSESMGLQETQYF.

The chain recombines TRBV2 with TRBJ1-2; D might be TRBD1 (6 bases). This CDR3 contains 12 residues. V was trimmed by 6 bases and J by 10 bases, leaving 15 bases between them. Germline V gene data show CDR1 as SNHLY and CDR2 as FYNNEI. The CDR3 sequence: CASSSQGNAYTF. The CDR3 DNA reads as TGTGCCAGCAGCTCACAGGGAAATGCCTACACCTTC.

This clonotype was seen many times. The chain employs TRBV20-1 and TRBJ1-1; D is unresolved. Germline loops: CDR1 DFQATT, CDR2 SNEGSKA (reference sequence). This CDR3 contains 10 residues. V dropped 5 bases and J dropped 7 bases, with 8 bases sitting between them. This CDR3 reads CSARQYEAFF. CDR3 nucleotides: TGCAGTGCTCGCCAGTATGAAGCTTTCTTT.

CDR3 nucleotide sequence: TGTGCCAGTACAGGATTCGGTCAGCCCCAGCATTTT. Translated: CASTGFGQPQHF. This chain connects TRBV19 to TRBJ1-5; D not resolved. V lost 7 bases and J 6 bases, leaving 10 bases between the germline ends. The CDR3 covers 12 residues. CDR1 is LNHDA and CDR2 is SQIVND in the germline V gene (reference sequence).

In its sample, this clonotype was seen many times. The gene calls are TRBV5-1 and TRBJ2-7; 9 positions match TRBD2. CDR1 and CDR2 (germline): SGHRS, YFSETQ. V shed 1 base, J shed 4 bases, and the junction held 6 bases outside the gene matches. The CDR3 is 15 residues long. The CDR3 DNA reads TGCGCCAGCAGCTTGAACCTAGCGGGAACTTACGAGCAGTACTTC. Amino acid sequence: CASSLNLAGTYEQYF.

Ten or more counts support this clonotype. The chain carries TRBV7-6 and TRBJ2-7; possibly TRBD2 for D (7 bases). The CDR3 has 16 residues. Trimming took 6 bases from V and 2 from J, leaving 20 bases between them. CDR1 SGHVS and CDR2 FNYEAQ come from the germline V gene. CDR3 nucleotide sequence: TGTGCCAGCAGGGCCGGGGCGGGGGCGGCCCCCTACGAGCAGTACTTC. It is translated as CASRAGAGAAPYEQYF. Combining the CDR3 with reference TRBV7-6 and TRBJ2-7 gives the whole variable domain GAGVSQSPRYKVTKRGQDVALRCDPISGHVSLYWYRQALGQGPEFLTYFNYEAQQDKSGLPNDRFSAERPEGSISTLTIQRTEQRDSAMYRCASRAGAGAAPYEQYFGPGTRLTVT.

As concerns this clonotype: This may stem from a read error, because a much larger clone lies one nucleotide away. This chain joins TRBV3-1 and TRBJ2-7, with 9 bases aligning to TRBD2. The germline gives CDR1 LGHDT, CDR2 YNNKEL (reference sequence). The length of the CDR3 is 14 residues. The CDR3 region has the DNA TGTGCCAACAGCCACGCGGGAGGGCCCTACGAGCAGTACTTC. It codes for CANSHAGGPYEQYF.

V is TRBV9 and J is TRBJ1-3; D gene unclear. The CDR3 runs 13 residues. V lost 0 bases and J 4 bases, leaving 5 bases between the germline ends. Germline CDR1 SGDLS, CDR2 YYNGEE. CDR3 sequence reads: CASSVAVGNTIYF. The CDR3 nucleotides are TGTGCCAGCAGCGTAGCGGTCGGAAACACCATATATTTT.

The chain links TRBV3-1 to TRBJ1-2, with 7 bases identical to TRBD1. The CDR3 consists of 15 residues. Unmatched junction bases numbered 9, after V lost 4 bases and J lost 4 bases. The germline V gene encodes CDR1 LGHDT and CDR2 YNNKEL (reference sequence). Written as DNA, the CDR3 is TGTGCCAGCAGCCGCGAGACAGGGTTGGGCTATGGCTACACCTTC. As protein: CASSRETGLGYGYTF.

At least ten counts were recorded for this clonotype. The CDR3 nucleotides read TGTGCCAGCAGCTTAGTCTGGACCTCCCAAGAGACCCAGTACTTC. Translation gives CASSLVWTSQETQYF. The chain uses TRBV7-2 and TRBJ2-5; no clear D gene. The germline CDR1 and CDR2 sequences are SGHTA and FQGNSA. CDR3 length equals 15 residues. Deletions cut 1 base from V and 1 base from J, with 10 bases between.

This clonotype was counted at least ten times. The CDR3 DNA reads as TGTGCCACCAGTGGCAAACAGGGGGCGCTGAACACCGGGGAGCTGTTTTTT. Protein: CATSGKQGALNTGELFF. The chain uses TRBV24-1 and TRBJ2-2; TRBD1 matches at 9 bases. The trim removed 5 bases at V and 1 base at J, leaving 7 bases unmatched. This CDR3 has 17 amino acids. From germline, CDR1 is KGHDR and CDR2 SFDVKD.

This clonotype has ten or more counts. The chain couples TRBV19 to TRBJ1-1; D unclear. The CDR3 is made up of 14 amino acids. V was clipped by 5 bases and J by 3 bases, with 13 bases between them. The V gene's germline CDR1 is LNHDA and CDR2 SQIVND (reference sequence). CDR3 in amino acids: CASSVLVRDTEAFF. CDR3 DNA sequence: TGTGCCAGTAGTGTCCTGGTACGTGACACTGAAGCTTTCTTT.

This clonotype was detected many times. V usage is TRBV9 and J usage is TRBJ2-1; TRBD2 agrees at 11 bases. The CDR3 has 14 residues. Trimming took 3 bases from V and 8 from J; bases not matched to a gene: 4. Germline CDR1 reads SGDLS; CDR2 reads YYNGEE. CDR3 sequence reads: CASSARLAGYEQFF. The DNA for the CDR3 is TGTGCCAGCAGCGCTCGACTAGCGGGATATGAGCAGTTCTTC.

V gene TRBV29-1 combines with J gene TRBJ2-7, with D perhaps TRBD1 (5 bases). There are 12 residues in the CDR3. V lost 5 bases, J lost 6 bases, and 14 bases lay in between. CDR1 SQVTM and CDR2 ANQGSEA come from the germline V gene. CDR3 sequence: CSVRTGFSEQYF. DNA for the CDR3: TGCAGCGTTAGAACAGGCTTCAGCGAGCAGTACTTC.

The chain links TRBV6-4 to TRBJ1-6; a possible D gene is TRBD1 (5 bases). The CDR3 is made up of 13 amino acids. Trimming pared 8 bases from V and 8 bases from J, leaving 13 bases between. CDR1 and CDR2 (germline): MRHNA, SNTAGT. Here the CDR3 DNA reads TGTGCCAGCGCGATTGGGGGAGATTCACCCCTCCACTTT. It encodes CASAIGGDSPLHF.

On this clonotype: Compared with germline, one end of the junction differs, possibly owing to a read error. The rearrangement joins TRBV14 to TRBJ1-1, with D unclear. CDR3 length: 16 residues. Per germline, CDR1 SGHDN and CDR2 FVKESK. The CDR3 sequence is CTSSQVQARRVTEAFF. The CDR3 nucleotides are TGTACCAGCAGCCAAGTCCAGGCCCGGCGGGTCACTGAAGCTTTCTTT.

The chain combines TRBV25-1 with TRBJ1-5, with D tentatively TRBD1 (5 bases). The CDR3 consists of 12 residues. Germline-derived CDR1 and CDR2 are MGHDK and SYGVNS. CDR3 in DNA: TGTGCGACCAGGGTAAGCAATCAGCCCCAGCATTTT. As protein: CATRVSNQPQHF.

This clonotype was counted at least ten times. The gene calls are TRBV11-3 and TRBJ2-1, with D possibly being TRBD2 (5 bases). CDR1 SGHNT and CDR2 YENEEA come from the germline V gene. V shed 5 bases and J shed 3 bases, with 11 bases lying between them. The CDR3 is made up of 14 amino acids. The CDR3 DNA reads TGTGCCAGCAGCGCTAGCCGATACTACAATGAGCAGTTCTTC. It yields the protein CASSASRYYNEQFF.

This clonotype has a count of ten or more. The chain is built from TRBV2 and TRBJ1-2, with a tentative D call TRBD1 (6 bases). CDR1 is SNHLY and CDR2 is FYNNEI in the germline V gene. The V end was cut by 8 bases, the J end by 8 bases, with 18 bases between. The CDR3 has 13 residues. CDR3: CASHLGQRIGYTF. CDR3 coding DNA: TGTGCCAGCCATCTCGGACAGCGGATCGGCTACACCTTC.

This clonotype has at least ten counts. This CDR3 reads CASSNLPIRGGYTF. Written as DNA, the CDR3 is TGTGCCAGTAGTAACCTCCCTATCAGAGGTGGCTACACCTTC. The chain couples TRBV19 to TRBJ1-2; no clear D gene. Trimming stripped 4 bases from V and 7 bases from J, with 16 bases between. The V gene's germline CDR1 is LNHDA and CDR2 SQIVND (reference sequence). The CDR3 covers 14 residues.

The rearrangement uses TRBV15 and TRBJ2-7; D is unresolved. The ends were cut back, 3 bases at V and 0 bases at J, with 9 bases in the middle. CDR1 is LNHNV, CDR2 YYDKDF, per germline (reference sequence). This CDR3 spans 14 amino acids. Here the CDR3 reads CATSSFPGSYEQYF. The CDR3, as DNA: TGTGCCACCAGCAGTTTTCCAGGCTCCTACGAGCAGTACTTC.